Listed below are T cell receptor beta chains from one sample, sequenced in a study of early stage breast cancer tumors. TCRdb's table, derived via immunoSEQ multiplex PCR, lists solely in-frame clones and lacks some. This sample has approximately 70,000 clones, with around 80% found just once. Sequencing was done on a sample of blood. These receptors were collected from a person in their forties with breast cancer. The CDR3 runs from the conserved cysteine through the conserved F or W. Each record gives: V gene, CDR3 length, D gene, J gene, clone size, CDR3 DNA, CDR3 protein. D genes are given only for firm matches. Size is stated for part of the rows, as once, few or many counts, or as a class when the clone is expanded.

TRBV6-5	15	-	TRBJ2-1	-	TGTGCCAGCAGTTACTCGATAGTGGGAGGCTATGAGCAGTTCTTC	CASSYSIVGGYEQFF
TRBV19	13	TRBD2	TRBJ2-7	-	TGTGCCAGTAGAGGAACCCTAGCGGGCGAGCAGTACTTC	CASRGTLAGEQYF
TRBV28	19	TRBD2	TRBJ2-4	-	TGTGCCAGCAGCTCCGGACTAGCGAATTTTCTGGGGGCCAAAAACATTCAGTACTTC	CASSSGLANFLGAKNIQYF
TRBV30	14	-	TRBJ1-2	-	TGTGCCTGGAGTGTACAAGGGGGGGGCTATGGCTACACCTTC	CAWSVQGGGYGYTF
TRBV15	18	TRBD1	TRBJ2-7	-	TGTGCCACCAGCAGAGCCCGGGACAGGGGTCCTTCGTTCTACGAGCAGTACTTC	CATSRARDRGPSFYEQYF
TRBV18	13	-	TRBJ1-1	-	TGTGCCAGCTCACCCTCAGTGAACACTGAAGCTTTCTTT	CASSPSVNTEAFF
TRBV5-4	17	TRBD2	TRBJ2-5	-	TGTGCCAGCAGCCCCGGACTAGCGGGAGTAGGCGACGAGACCCAGTACTTC	CASSPGLAGVGDETQYF
TRBV5-8	13	-	TRBJ1-1	-	TGTGCCAGCAGCTTGGCTAGGAACACTGAAGCTTTCTTT	CASSLARNTEAFF
TRBV27	20	TRBD2	TRBJ2-1	-	TGTGCCAGCAGTTTCCTCCCCGGGACTAGCGGGAGTGGGTCCTACAATGAGCAGTTCTTC	CASSFLPGTSGSGSYNEQFF
TRBV6-6	13	TRBD2	TRBJ2-1	-	TGTGCCAGCAGTAGACTAGCGAACAATGAGCAGTTCTTC	CASSRLANNEQFF
TRBV7-3	15	TRBD1	TRBJ2-6	-	TGTGCCAGCAGCCAGGACAGGGCTGGGGCCAACGTCCTGACTTTC	CASSQDRAGANVLTF
TRBV28	14	TRBD2	TRBJ2-7	-	TGTGCCAGCAGGGTAGGGAGGGGAGAGAACGAGCAGTACTTC	CASRVGRGENEQYF
TRBV7-7	15	-	TRBJ2-1	-	TGTGCTAGCAGCTTAAGGACTGACTCCTACAATGAGCAGTTCTTC	CASSLRTDSYNEQFF
TRBV10-1	14	-	TRBJ2-5	-	TGCGCCAGCAGTGAGTCGGGGGGTAAAGAGACCCAGTACTTC	CASSESGGKETQYF
TRBV6-5	14	-	TRBJ1-1	-	TGTGCCAGCATCACGAGGGTGGGCCACACTGAAGCTTTCTTT	CASITRVGHTEAFF
TRBV4-1	15	TRBD2	TRBJ2-7	-	TGCGCCAGCAGCCAATACCTAGCGGGAGAAAACGAGCAGTACTTC	CASSQYLAGENEQYF
TRBV4-1	15	-	TRBJ2-1	-	TGCGCCAGCAGCCAAGGCCCTAATACCCCCCAGGAGCAGTTCTTC	CASSQGPNTPQEQFF
TRBV30	14	TRBD1	TRBJ2-7	-	TGTGCCTGGAGCCTAGGACAGGGGGCCTACGAGCAGTACTTC	CAWSLGQGAYEQYF
TRBV6-5	14	-	TRBJ2-7	-	TGTGCCAGCAGTACCCCCCAATACGGCTACGAGCAGTACTTC	CASSTPQYGYEQYF
TRBV19	14	-	TRBJ2-7	-	TGTGCCAGTAGATCCTCGGGAGGGGGCCACGAGCAGTACTTC	CASRSSGGGHEQYF
TRBV6-1	11	-	TRBJ2-5	-	TGTGCCAGCAGAGGCCAAGAGACCCAGTACTTC	CASRGQETQYF
TRBV5-1	13	-	TRBJ2-5	-	TGCGCCAGCAGCTATCTAGGAGGGGAGACCCAGTACTTC	CASSYLGGETQYF
TRBV9	16	TRBD1	TRBJ1-1	-	TGTGCCAGCAGCCCACTACAGGGGTCGAGGAACACTGAAGCTTTCTTT	CASSPLQGSRNTEAFF
TRBV29-1	14	-	TRBJ1-6	-	TGCAGCGTTGCTGACTCATCCTATAATTCACCCCTCCACTTT	CSVADSSYNSPLHF
TRBV27	16	TRBD2	TRBJ2-3	-	TGTGCCAGCAGTTTAAGGAGCGGGACTAGGGCAGATACGCAGTATTTT	CASSLRSGTRADTQYF
TRBV5-4	15	TRBD1	TRBJ2-2	-	TGTGCCAGCAGTCCCCCGGGACAGATCACCGGGGAGCTGTTTTTT	CASSPPGQITGELFF
TRBV2	15	-	TRBJ2-5	few	TGTGCCAGCAGTGGAGGCGGCCAAAGATGGGAGACCCAGTACTTC	CASSGGGQRWETQYF
TRBV12-5	15	-	TRBJ2-2	-	TGTGCTAGTGGTTTAGTACAGGAAAACACCGGGGAGCTGTTTTTT	CASGLVQENTGELFF
TRBV9	16	-	TRBJ2-3	-	TGTGCCAGCAGCGTAGTGGGGTTATCTAGCACAGATACGCAGTATTTT	CASSVVGLSSTDTQYF
TRBV11-1	13	-	TRBJ2-7	once	TGTGCCAGCAGCTTAGACCCAGACTACGAGCAGTACTTC	CASSLDPDYEQYF
TRBV4-2	20	TRBD2	TRBJ2-1	once	TGTGCCAGCAGCCAAGAAACAGGAGAGACGACTAGCGGCTCCTACAATGAGCAGTTCTTC	CASSQETGETTSGSYNEQFF
TRBV18	14	-	TRBJ2-7	-	TGTGCCAGCTCACCCGGCGGGGCAGACTACGAGCAGTACTTC	CASSPGGADYEQYF
TRBV11-2	15	TRBD1	TRBJ1-2	-	TGTGCCAGCAGCTTAGTTTCCGGGACAGGGATACGCTACACCTTC	CASSLVSGTGIRYTF
TRBV11-2	17	TRBD1	TRBJ2-3	-	TGTGCCAGCAGCTTAGATCCCGGACAGGACCCCACAGATACGCAGTATTTT	CASSLDPGQDPTDTQYF
TRBV28	14	-	TRBJ1-4	-	TGTGCCAGCAGCACTGACGGAAGTAATGAAAAACTGTTTTTT	CASSTDGSNEKLFF
TRBV5-1	13	-	TRBJ2-7	few	TGCGCCAGCAGCTTGGACTCCCGTGAAGAGCAGTACTTC	CASSLDSREEQYF
TRBV4-2	13	-	TRBJ2-7	few	TGTGCCAGCTCGCCCGCCGTCGACTACGAGCAGTACTTC	CASSPAVDYEQYF
TRBV11-2	16	-	TRBJ1-1	-	TGTGCCAGCAGCTTATCCCGGAGGTCCTTAATCCCTGAAGCTTTCTTT	CASSLSRRSLIPEAFF
TRBV7-3	17	TRBD2	TRBJ2-1	-	TGTGCCAGCAGCTTAATGGTAGGGGGACTAGCGGGCGGTGAGCAGTTCTTC	CASSLMVGGLAGGEQFF
TRBV18	14	-	TRBJ2-1	-	TGTGCCAGCTCACGAGTGGACACCTACAATGAGCAGTTCTTC	CASSRVDTYNEQFF
TRBV10-1	15	TRBD1	TRBJ1-3	-	TGCGCCAGCAGTGAGTCGACAGGGATTGGAAACACCATATATTTT	CASSESTGIGNTIYF
TRBV6-1	14	-	TRBJ2-7	-	TGTGCCAGCAGTAATCCGGGGCCATACTACGAGCAGTACTTC	CASSNPGPYYEQYF
TRBV30	12	-	TRBJ2-3	-	TGTGCCTGGAGCTCGGGAACAGATACGCAGTATTTT	CAWSSGTDTQYF
TRBV7-2	15	TRBD1	TRBJ2-7	-	TGTGCCAGCAGCCCCACCCAGGGGGCTTTCTACGAGCAGTACTTC	CASSPTQGAFYEQYF
TRBV19	15	TRBD2	TRBJ2-5	-	TGTGCCAGTAGTATAGACAGCGGGGATATGGAGACCCAGTACTTC	CASSIDSGDMETQYF
TRBV2	15	-	TRBJ2-3	once	TGTGCCAGCATACAAACACCAGCTATCACAGATACGCAGTATTTT	CASIQTPAITDTQYF
TRBV27	16	TRBD2	TRBJ2-3	-	TGTGCCAGCCGACAGTTGGTAGCGGGAGGAGCAGATACGCAGTATTTT	CASRQLVAGGADTQYF
TRBV28	15	TRBD2	TRBJ2-5	-	TGTGCCAGCGTGGGAGGAGGGAGGGGAGGGGAGACCCAGTACTTC	CASVGGGRGGETQYF
TRBV7-9	15	-	TRBJ1-1	-	TGTGCCAGCAGCCACCCGGGGGGCCTGAACACTGAAGCTTTCTTT	CASSHPGGLNTEAFF
TRBV9	17	-	TRBJ2-3	-	TGTGCCAGCAGCCGTACGCCGAGGGGCGGGAGCACAGATACGCAGTATTTT	CASSRTPRGGSTDTQYF
TRBV9	17	-	TRBJ2-1	-	TGTGCCAGCTTCCCTAAAAGTAGATTAGCGGAGAACAATGAGCAGTTCTTC	CASFPKSRLAENNEQFF